Following are 20 T cell receptor beta chains from one sample sequenced in a study of T cell responses to AZD1222 COVID-19 vaccine. This table comes from immunoSEQ multiplex PCR, and its TCRdb copy is limited to in-frame clones, with some not included. Of more than 85,000 clones in the sample, around 90% were seen once. The source material was peripheral blood, sampled on day 0 of MenACWY control vaccination. Receptors originate from an adult in good health.

The gene calls are TRBV7-2 and TRBJ1-1; perhaps TRBD1 as D (6 bases). The CDR3 totals 13 residues. Trimming stripped 6 bases from V and 1 base from J, with 9 bases between. Germline V lookup: CDR1 SGHTA, CDR2 FQGNSA. The CDR3 nucleotides read TGTGCCAGCAGGGGACACCAGAACACTGAAGCTTTCTTT. Protein sequence: CASRGHQNTEAFF. Full variable domain (missing parts from reference TRBV7-2 and TRBJ1-1): GAGVSQSPSNKVTEKGKDVELRCDPISGHTALYWYRQSLGQGLEFLIYFQGNSAPDKSGLPSDRFSAERTGGSVSTLTIQRTQQEDSAVYLCASRGHQNTEAFFGQGTRLTVV.

This chain joins TRBV4-3 and TRBJ1-2; D uncertain. Trimming shortened V by 0 bases and J by 8 bases, and 13 bases separated the two germline ends. This CDR3 has 14 amino acids. Germline lookup yields CDR1 LGHNA and CDR2 YSLEER. CDR3 in amino acids: CASSQDSSARGYTF. For the CDR3, the DNA is TGCGCCAGCAGCCAAGATAGTAGCGCGAGGGGCTACACCTTC.

The chain recombines TRBV5-8 with TRBJ1-2; 7 bases agree with TRBD1. CDR3 size: 13 residues. Germline V gene data show CDR1 as SGHTS and CDR2 as YDEGEE. V lost 3 bases, J lost 8 bases, and 7 bases stayed unmatched. As DNA, the CDR3 is TGTGCCAGCAGCTCCACAGGGGCTCGGGGCTACACCTTC. This encodes CASSSTGARGYTF.

V and J are TRBV6-2 or TRBV6-3 and TRBJ2-2, with TRBD2 matching 14 bases. The V segment lost 5 bases and the J segment 5 bases; nucleotides outside the gene matches: 4. Germline V gene data show CDR1 as MNHEY and CDR2 as SVGEGT. This CDR3 region has 16 residues. The CDR3 protein is CASSVGLAGDTGELFF. CDR3 coding DNA: TGTGCCAGCAGTGTGGGACTAGCGGGAGATACCGGGGAGCTGTTTTTT.

This chain joins TRBV11-2 and TRBJ1-6; TRBD1 agrees at 7 bases. V lost 5 bases and J lost 7; bases outside the gene matches: 11. There are 16 residues in the CDR3. Germline V CDR1 and CDR2: SGHAT, FQNNGV. CDR3 region: CASSLNRDRKNSPLHF. The DNA for the CDR3 is TGTGCCAGCAGCCTTAATAGGGACAGAAAGAATTCACCCCTCCACTTT.

The rearrangement uses TRBV4-1 and TRBJ1-4; no definite D call. Germline CDR1 and CDR2: MGHRA and YSYEKL. The CDR3 totals 15 residues. V was clipped by 5 bases and J by 0 bases, with 10 bases between them. The CDR3 DNA reads TGCGCCAGCAGCGCCGCCGGTGCAACTAATGAAAAACTGTTTTTT. Protein product: CASSAAGATNEKLFF.

The V gene is TRBV28, the J gene TRBJ1-2, with 7 bases identical to TRBD1. With 2 bases clipped from V and 4 bases from J, the junction kept 10 bases outside the gene matches. Germline assignment: CDR1 MDHEN and CDR2 SYDVKM. The CDR3 sequence is 16 residues long. DNA for the CDR3: TGTGCCAGCAGTTTACTCTACAGGTCAGGGGGCTATGGCTACACCTTC. Translating it yields CASSLLYRSGGYGYTF.

The genes are TRBV7-9 and TRBJ2-1; perhaps TRBD2 as D (6 bases). The germline CDR1 and CDR2 sequences are SEHNR and FQNEAQ (reference sequence). Trimming pared 7 bases from V and 10 bases from J, leaving 20 bases between. The CDR3 loop spans 14 amino acids. In DNA, the CDR3 is TGTGCCAGCATGTGGCGGGATAACGGGGTCGAGCAGTTCTTC. Residues: CASMWRDNGVEQFF.

The V gene is TRBV28, the J gene TRBJ2-1; 9 nucleotides agree with TRBD2. J gave up 2 bases and V 5 bases, and 4 bases lay outside the gene matches. Germline V gene lookup returns CDR1 MDHEN and CDR2 SYDVKM. The CDR3 sequence is 15 residues long. CDR3 sequence: CASSEASGTYNEQFF. CDR3 bases: TGTGCCAGCAGTGAGGCTAGCGGGACCTACAATGAGCAGTTCTTC.

This clone is a singleton in its sample. The chain couples TRBV27 to TRBJ1-6; the match to TRBD1 covers 10 bases. CDR1 is MNHEY and CDR2 is SMNVEV in the germline V gene (reference sequence). J was trimmed by 10 bases and V by 3 bases; bases with no gene match: 3. The length of the CDR3 is 14 residues. The CDR3 reads CASSFRDRGSPLHF. The CDR3 DNA is TGTGCCAGCAGTTTCCGGGACAGGGGCTCACCCCTCCACTTT.

This clone was detected only once. The chain couples TRBV6-5 to TRBJ1-5, with D possibly being TRBD1 (6 bases). Between the trimmed V and J ends, which lost 6 bases and 4 bases, there was a span of 10 bases. This CDR3 is built from 13 residues. Germline CDR1 MNHEY, CDR2 SVGAGI. CDR3: CASRMRGNQPQHF. In DNA form, the CDR3 reads TGTGCCAGCAGAATGAGGGGGAATCAGCCCCAGCATTTT.

The CDR3 loop reads CASSRWGGSYNEQFF. Written as DNA, the CDR3 is TGTGCCAGCAGTCGGTGGGGGGGCTCCTACAATGAGCAGTTCTTC. The chain combines TRBV27 with TRBJ2-1; 7 bases fit TRBD2. The germline V gene has CDR1 MNHEY and CDR2 SMNVEV (reference sequence). The CDR3 loop spans 15 amino acids. The V segment lost 5 bases and the J segment 0 bases; nucleotides outside the gene matches: 4.

The table lists this clone with a few counts. J is TRBJ1-1 and V is TRBV15, with D perhaps matching TRBD1 (6 bases). Trimming took off 1 base at V and 10 bases at J, with 10 bases between the two ends. The germline gives CDR1 LNHNV, CDR2 YYDKDF (reference sequence). The CDR3 is 12 residues long. The CDR3 spells CATSRGLGGAFF. CDR3 nucleotides: TGTGCCACCAGCAGAGGCCTAGGGGGAGCTTTCTTT.

This chain joins TRBV2 and TRBJ1-5; D is uncertain. The CDR3 covers 15 residues. V lost 1 base, J lost 5 bases, and 12 bases lay in between. The germline V gene encodes CDR1 SNHLY and CDR2 FYNNEI. CDR3 sequence reads: CASSEGLGVYQPQHF. Written as DNA, the CDR3 is TGTGCCAGCAGTGAAGGACTGGGCGTTTATCAGCCCCAGCATTTT.

The rearrangement joins TRBV7-9 to TRBJ2-5; no clear D gene. The CDR3 length is 12 residues. Germline V gene sequence: CDR1 SEHNR, CDR2 FQNEAQ (reference sequence). Trimming shortened V by 4 bases and J by 2 bases, and 5 bases separated the two germline ends. The CDR3 DNA is TGTGCCAGCAGCTACCTGCAAGAGACCCAGTACTTC. Protein product: CASSYLQETQYF.

This chain's CDR3 is CASSHDRTAFF. CDR3 DNA sequence: TGCGCCAGCAGCCACGACAGGACGGCTTTCTTT. The V and J genes are TRBV4-1 and TRBJ1-1, with TRBD1 as a possible D gene (6 bases). V shed 3 bases and J shed 11 bases, with 10 bases lying between them. The CDR3 is 11 amino acids. Germline values: CDR1 MGHRA, CDR2 YSYEKL.

The chain joins TRBV6-1 to TRBJ2-7; 8 nucleotides line up with TRBD1. The germline CDR1 and CDR2 sequences are MNHNS and SASEGT. Trimming at V came to 4 bases and at J to 6 bases, leaving 14 bases not matched to a gene. This CDR3 has 16 amino acids. The chain's CDR3 is CASSGTLTRTGSEQYF. In nucleotides, the CDR3 is TGTGCCAGCAGTGGAACGCTCACTAGGACAGGGAGCGAGCAGTACTTC.

This chain connects TRBV27 to TRBJ2-1, with D possibly TRBD2 on 7 matching bases. The ends were cut back, 2 bases at V and 2 bases at J, with 10 bases in the middle. The CDR3 length is 15 residues. In germline, CDR1 is MNHEY, CDR2 SMNVEV (reference sequence). The CDR3 region is CASSLRGGPYNEQFF. DNA for the CDR3: TGTGCCAGCAGTTTAAGGGGGGGCCCCTACAATGAGCAGTTCTTC.

The genes are TRBV13 and TRBJ1-2; D is uncertain. The germline V gene has CDR1 PRHDT and CDR2 FYEKMQ (reference sequence). The CDR3 is 13 residues long. Trimming removed 1 base at V and 5 bases at J, with 8 bases between. CDR3 in amino acids: CASSLVVPYGYTF. The CDR3 DNA sequence: TGTGCCAGCAGCTTAGTAGTTCCTTATGGCTACACCTTC.

This clone was seen a few times. The chain combines TRBV19 with TRBJ2-5, with D perhaps TRBD2 (5 bases). The CDR3 is 18 amino acids. In germline, CDR1 is LNHDA, CDR2 SQIVND (reference sequence). V lost 5 bases and J 7 bases, leaving 29 bases between the germline ends. The CDR3 reads CASSPFSPGEPGSGTQYF. DNA of the CDR3: TGTGCCAGTAGTCCTTTTTCCCCTGGGGAGCCCGGATCAGGGACCCAGTACTTC.